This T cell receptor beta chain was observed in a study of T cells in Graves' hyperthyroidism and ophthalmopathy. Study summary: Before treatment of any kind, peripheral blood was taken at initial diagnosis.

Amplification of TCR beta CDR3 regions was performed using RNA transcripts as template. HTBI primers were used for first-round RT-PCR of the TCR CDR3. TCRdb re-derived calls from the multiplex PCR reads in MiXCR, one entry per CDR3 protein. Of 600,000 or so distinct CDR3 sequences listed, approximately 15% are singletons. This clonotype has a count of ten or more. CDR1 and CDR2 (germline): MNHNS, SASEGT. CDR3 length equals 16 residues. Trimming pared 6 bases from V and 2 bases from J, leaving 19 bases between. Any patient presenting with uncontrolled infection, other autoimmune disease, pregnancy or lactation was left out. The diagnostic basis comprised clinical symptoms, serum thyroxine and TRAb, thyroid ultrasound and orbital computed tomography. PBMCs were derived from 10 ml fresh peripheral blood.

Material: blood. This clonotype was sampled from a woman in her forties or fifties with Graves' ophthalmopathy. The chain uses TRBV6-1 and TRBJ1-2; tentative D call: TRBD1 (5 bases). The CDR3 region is CASRLPRASENYGYTF. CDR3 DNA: TGTGCCAGCAGACTACCCAGGGCTTCCGAGAACTATGGCTACACCTTC.